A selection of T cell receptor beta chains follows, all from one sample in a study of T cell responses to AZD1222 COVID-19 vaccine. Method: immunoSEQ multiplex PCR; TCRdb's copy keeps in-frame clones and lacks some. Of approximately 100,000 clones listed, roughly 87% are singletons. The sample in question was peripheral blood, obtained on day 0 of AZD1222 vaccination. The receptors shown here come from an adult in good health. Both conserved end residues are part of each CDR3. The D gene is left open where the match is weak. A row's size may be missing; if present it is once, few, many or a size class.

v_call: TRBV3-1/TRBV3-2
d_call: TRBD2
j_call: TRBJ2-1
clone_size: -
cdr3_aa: CASSHGRGRGYNEQFF
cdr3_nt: TGTGCCAGCAGCCATGGACGCGGGAGGGGCTACAATGAGCAGTTCTTC

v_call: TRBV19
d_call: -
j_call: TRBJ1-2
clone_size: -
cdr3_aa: CASSIGAQGGGYTF
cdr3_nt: TGTGCCAGTAGTATAGGGGCACAGGGCGGCGGCTACACCTTC

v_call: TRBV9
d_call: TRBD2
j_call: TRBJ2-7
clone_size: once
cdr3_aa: CASSVAGGEVNEQYF
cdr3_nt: TGTGCCAGCAGCGTAGCGGGGGGAGAGGTCAACGAGCAGTACTTC

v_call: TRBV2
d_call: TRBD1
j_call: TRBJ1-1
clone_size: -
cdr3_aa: CASSNPTGGNTEAFF
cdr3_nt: TGTGCCAGCAGTAACCCCACAGGGGGCAACACTGAAGCTTTCTTT

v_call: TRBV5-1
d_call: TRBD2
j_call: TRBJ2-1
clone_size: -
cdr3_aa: CASSLVGLAGEVLANEQFF
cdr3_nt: TGCGCCAGCAGCTTGGTGGGACTAGCGGGAGAAGTTTTAGCCAATGAGCAGTTCTTC

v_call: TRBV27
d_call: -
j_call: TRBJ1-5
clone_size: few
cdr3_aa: CASSLSTGNNQPQHF
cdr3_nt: TGTGCCAGCAGTTTATCAACAGGGAACAATCAGCCCCAGCATTTT

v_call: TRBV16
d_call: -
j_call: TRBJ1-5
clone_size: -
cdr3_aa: CASSQSLQGNQPQHF
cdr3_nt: TGTGCCAGCAGCCAATCGCTACAGGGCAATCAGCCCCAGCATTTT

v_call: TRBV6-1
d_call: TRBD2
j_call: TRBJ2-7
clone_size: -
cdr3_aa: CASSRGTSVSYEQYF
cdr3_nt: TGTGCCAGCAGCCGTGGGACTAGCGTCTCCTACGAGCAGTACTTC

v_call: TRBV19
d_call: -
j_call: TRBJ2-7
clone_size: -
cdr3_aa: CASSLEKGTVGYEQYF
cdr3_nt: TGTGCCAGTAGCCTAGAAAAGGGGACTGTGGGATACGAGCAGTACTTC

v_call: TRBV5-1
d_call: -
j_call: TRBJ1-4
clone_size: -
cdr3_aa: CASSLPGVQEKLFF
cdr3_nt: TGCGCCAGCAGCTTGCCAGGGGTTCAGGAAAAACTGTTTTTT

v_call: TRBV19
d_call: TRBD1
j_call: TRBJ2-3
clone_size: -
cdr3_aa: CASSPRDRVRTDTQYF
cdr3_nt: TGTGCCAGTAGTCCCAGGGACAGAGTAAGGACAGATACGCAGTATTTT

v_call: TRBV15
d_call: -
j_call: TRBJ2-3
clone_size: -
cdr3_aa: CATSSTYSTDTQYF
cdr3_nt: TGTGCCACCAGCAGCACATATAGCACAGATACGCAGTATTTT

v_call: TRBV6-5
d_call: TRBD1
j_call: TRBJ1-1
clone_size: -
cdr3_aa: CASSYSWTGLNTEAFF
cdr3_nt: TGTGCCAGCAGTTACTCTTGGACAGGGCTCAACACTGAAGCTTTCTTT

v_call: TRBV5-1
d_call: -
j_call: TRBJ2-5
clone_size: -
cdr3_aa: CASSSQGLVETQYF
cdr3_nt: TGCGCCAGCAGCTCGCAGGGGCTGGTGGAGACCCAGTACTTC

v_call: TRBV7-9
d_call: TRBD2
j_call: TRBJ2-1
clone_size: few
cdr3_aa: CASSSTSGRGSYNEQFF
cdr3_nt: TGTGCCAGCAGCTCAACTAGCGGGAGGGGCTCCTACAATGAGCAGTTCTTC

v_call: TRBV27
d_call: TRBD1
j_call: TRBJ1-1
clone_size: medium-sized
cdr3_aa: CASSLGTAGTEAFF
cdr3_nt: TGTGCCAGCAGCCTCGGGACAGCGGGCACTGAAGCTTTCTTT

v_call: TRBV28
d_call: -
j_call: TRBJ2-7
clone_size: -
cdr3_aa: CASSPWARIYEQYF
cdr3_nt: TGTGCCAGCAGTCCCTGGGCGCGAATCTACGAGCAGTACTTC

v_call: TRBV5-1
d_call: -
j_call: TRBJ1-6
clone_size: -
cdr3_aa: CASSLGPYNSPLHF
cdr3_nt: TGCGCCAGCAGCTTGGGACCTTATAATTCACCCCTCCACTTT